The clone carrying this TCR beta chain occurred a few times. The sample originates from a study of technical replicates of blood from several donors. Assay used: immunoSEQ multiplex PCR; TCRdb lists only in-frame clones, some missing. Of approximately 15,000 clones listed, around 85% were seen once; the top ten hold more than 9%. Germline CDR1 is MNHEY and CDR2 is SMNVEV (reference sequence). The CDR3 length is 14 residues. V was pared by 8 bases and J by 5 bases, with 4 bases of the junction left unmatched. Sequences were obtained from PBMCs. The receptor's source is a human donor in good health. This chain links TRBV27 with TRBJ2-1; 12 positions match TRBD1. The CDR3 sequence is CASSGDRGHNEQFF. The DNA for the CDR3 is TGTGCCAGCTCCGGGGACAGGGGGCACAATGAGCAGTTCTTC.